Listed below are T cell receptor beta chains from one sample, sequenced in a study of response to subunit inactivated influenza vaccine. TCRdb itself ran the RT-PCR reads through MiXCR, one entry per CDR3 protein. This sample has around 570,000 distinct CDR3 sequences, with about 11% found just once. These data also featured in a second study, about T cells expressing NK-cell markers.

Source: PBMCs from blood, taken on the day of vaccination. The receptors derive from a man aged 45-65 years who received an inactivated influenza vaccine. Both conserved end residues are part of each CDR3. D genes are given only for firm matches. Only part of the rows carry a size: once, few, many, or a class if the clone is expanded.

clone size,V gene,J gene,D gene,CDR3 DNA,CDR3 protein
few,TRBV5-5,TRBJ1-5,TRBD1,TGTGCCAGCAGCAGATTCTCAGGGGGCGGCAATCAGCCCCAGCATTTT,CASSRFSGGGNQPQHF
few,TRBV12-3/TRBV12-4,TRBJ2-7,TRBD2,TGTGCCAGCAGTTTACGGGGGGCCTACGAGCAGTACTTC,CASSLRGAYEQYF
few,TRBV5-1,TRBJ2-7,TRBD2,TGCGCCAGCAGCTTGCGATCCGGACCGCCGGGACTAGCGGGGGGACGTCCTATGGAGCAGTACTTC,CASSLRSGPPGLAGGRPMEQYF
many,TRBV12-3/TRBV12-4,TRBJ1-2,TRBD1,TGTGCCAGCAGTGCCTGGGGACAGGAAGATTATGGCTACACCTTC,CASSAWGQEDYGYTF
few,TRBV10-3,TRBJ2-7,-,TGTGCCATCAGTGAGCCCGGGGGAAGGGCCTACGAGCAGTACTTC,CAISEPGGRAYEQYF
-,TRBV10-3,TRBJ1-6,-,TGTGCCACAGAAGGGACGAGAGATTCACCCCTCCACTTT,CATEGTRDSPLHF
-,TRBV20-1,TRBJ2-1,TRBD2,TGCAGTGCTGCCGGACTAGCGGGAGGGCCGTCGGTAAGGAACAATGAGCAGTTCTTC,CSAAGLAGGPSVRNNEQFF
few,TRBV12-3/TRBV12-4,TRBJ2-3,TRBD1,TGTGCCAGCAGTTCGGGGGACAGGTCTAGCACAGATACGCAGTATTTT,CASSSGDRSSTDTQYF
few,TRBV5-5,TRBJ2-3,-,TGTGCCAGCAGCCGGGTAGGGGGGGCTATAGATACGCAGTATTTT,CASSRVGGAIDTQYF
-,TRBV7-2,TRBJ2-3,-,TGTGCCAGCAGCTTAGTCCAGCTAGCAGATACGCAGTATTTT,CASSLVQLADTQYF
-,TRBV27,TRBJ1-2,-,TGTGCCAGCAGTTTAAATTGGGCGGATGGCTACACCTTC,CASSLNWADGYTF
many,TRBV28,TRBJ2-2,-,TGTGCCAGCAGTTTGCCAGACAAGTCTCCGGCACACGGGGAGCTGTTTTTT,CASSLPDKSPAHGELFF
many,TRBV14,TRBJ2-3,-,TGTGCCAGCAGCCGGAAACTAGTTACCCACACAGATACGCAGTATTTT,CASSRKLVTHTDTQYF
-,TRBV28,TRBJ1-1,-,TGTGCCAGCAGCTTATATGGCACTGAAGCTTTCTTT,CASSLYGTEAFF
-,TRBV20-1,TRBJ1-4,TRBD1,TGCAGTGCTAGACTTCCCCGGGACAGGGCGAATGAAAAACTGTTTTTT,CSARLPRDRANEKLFF
-,TRBV15,TRBJ2-7,-,TGTGCCACCAGCAGGTATGTTGACAGGCCCTACGAGCAGTACTTC,CATSRYVDRPYEQYF
few,TRBV11-2,TRBJ2-1,TRBD2,TGTGCCAGCAGGGGACTAGCGGGGGGCTCTAGCTCCTACAATGAGCAGTTCTTC,CASRGLAGGSSSYNEQFF
-,TRBV7-3,TRBJ2-2,-,TGTGCCAGCAGCTTAATTGGACCTAGGGGGACCGGGGAGCTGTTTTTT,CASSLIGPRGTGELFF
-,TRBV6-2/TRBV6-3,TRBJ2-1,TRBD2,TGTGCCAGCAGTTCGTCCGGGACTAGCCTTAGCAATGAGCAGTTCTTC,CASSSSGTSLSNEQFF
many,TRBV12-3/TRBV12-4,TRBJ1-1,-,TGTGCCAGCAGTTTAGGAGACACAGCCAAAGCTTTCTTT,CASSLGDTAKAFF
many,TRBV11-2,TRBJ2-6,-,TGTGCCAGCAGCCCCGCCCCGCGCTCTGGGGCCAACGTCCTGACTTTC,CASSPAPRSGANVLTF
few,TRBV14,TRBJ1-1,-,TGTGCCAGCAGCCCATTCAGCGGGGCGCTGAACACTGAAGCTTTCTTT,CASSPFSGALNTEAFF
few,TRBV5-6,TRBJ1-1,-,TGTGCCAGCAGCTCTTTCGGACAGAACACTGAAGCTTTCTTT,CASSSFGQNTEAFF
many,TRBV4-3,TRBJ1-1,-,TGCGCCAGCAGCCAAGATCTTCGGCCAAAATCAGGGACGGGAAGCACTGAAGCTTTCTTT,CASSQDLRPKSGTGSTEAFF
-,TRBV29-1,TRBJ2-5,-,TGCAGCGTTGTGGGGCAGGGGAACCAGTACTTC,CSVVGQGNQYF
-,TRBV4-2,TRBJ1-6,-,TGTGCCAGCAGCCAAGATCAGGGGACACGGAATTCACCCCTCCACTTT,CASSQDQGTRNSPLHF
many,TRBV4-3,TRBJ2-7,-,TGCGCCAGCAGCCAAGAGTTTACGAGAGAGGGGACCTACGAGCAGTACTTC,CASSQEFTREGTYEQYF
-,TRBV7-8,TRBJ1-1,TRBD1,TGTGCCAGCAGCTTAGTTTTAGGACAGGCTGAAGCTTTCTTT,CASSLVLGQAEAFF
few,TRBV9,TRBJ2-7,-,TGTGCCAGCAGCCTGGCCGGGGGCGATTACGAGCAGTACTTC,CASSLAGGDYEQYF
-,TRBV28,TRBJ2-1,TRBD2,TGTGCCAGCGTCCCAGCGGGAGGAGGAAATGAGCAGTTCTTC,CASVPAGGGNEQFF
-,TRBV5-1,TRBJ1-6,-,TGCGCCAGCAGCCCGTGGGGGACGGAGAATTCACCCCTCCACTTT,CASSPWGTENSPLHF
few,TRBV12-3/TRBV12-4,TRBJ2-3,-,TGTGCCAGCAGACGACAGCTGGGCACAGATACGCAGTATTTT,CASRRQLGTDTQYF
few,TRBV12-3/TRBV12-4,TRBJ2-1,TRBD2,TGTGCCAGCGATGTACTAGCGGGAGTCTCTGAGCAGTTCTTC,CASDVLAGVSEQFF
few,TRBV25-1,TRBJ2-5,-,TGTGCCAGCAGTGGGAGTTACCAAGAGACCCAGTACTTC,CASSGSYQETQYF
few,TRBV19,TRBJ2-3,-,TGTGCCACCGCTGCACGGGGGAGCACAGATACGCAGTATTTT,CATAARGSTDTQYF